This T cell receptor beta chain was recorded in a study of patients and donors after allogeneic stem cell transplantation. The CDR3 runs to 11 residues. V lost 2 bases, J lost 4 bases, and 5 bases lay in between. In germline, CDR1 is SQVTM, CDR2 ANQGSEA. TCRdb itself ran the RT-PCR reads through MiXCR, one entry per CDR3 protein. This table has 30,000 to 40,000 distinct CDR3 sequences, 37% appearing once. This clonotype has just a few counts. The source is a human donor who was either an allogeneic HSCT recipient or a stem cell or donor lymphocyte infusion donor (not recorded which). It is not recorded whose cells these are; they may come from a transplant donor. This chain uses TRBV29-1 with TRBJ1-2; D gene unclear. Material for sequencing was blood, either unsorted or a sorted T cell fraction (not recorded which). CDR3 sequence (DNA): TGCAGCGTTGAAAAAATCTATGGCTACACCTTC. This translates into CSVEKIYGYTF.